The 14 T cell receptor beta chains below were found in one sample sequenced in a study of cytomegalovirus exposure and HLA in healthy donors. Amplification used 60 Vbeta primers and 13 Jbeta primers. This table comes from immunoSEQ multiplex PCR, and its TCRdb copy is limited to in-frame clones, with some not included. This sample has approximately 90,000 clones, with around four fifths found just once. Sequencing was performed on PBMCs. The receptors were sampled from a boy younger than 18 in good health and CMV-seronegative.

The chain uses TRBV6-1 and TRBJ1-5, with D unclear. CDR1 and CDR2 from the germline V gene are MNHNS and SASEGT. This CDR3 is 17 amino acids long. Trimming stripped 2 bases from V and 0 bases from J, with 14 bases between. The CDR3 nucleotides read TGTGCCAGCAGTGAAAATTGGGCAGCCTATAGCAATCAGCCCCAGCATTTT. It is translated as CASSENWAAYSNQPQHF.

This clone occurred once. The chain couples TRBV29-1 to TRBJ2-7; D remains unclear. Deletions cut 6 bases from V and 0 bases from J, with 6 bases between. The germline V gene has CDR1 SQVTM and CDR2 ANQGSEA. The CDR3 spans 11 residues. The CDR3 loop reads CSVAASYEQYF. DNA for the CDR3: TGCAGCGTGGCCGCCTCCTACGAGCAGTACTTC.

The table lists this clone with a few counts. The J gene is TRBJ2-7, the V gene TRBV11-1, with 10 positions matching TRBD1. The germline CDR1 and CDR2 sequences are SGHAT and FQDESV (reference sequence). V trimming: 5 bases; J trimming: 2 bases; junction bases outside the gene matches: 6. CDR3 length: 15 residues. The CDR3 coding sequence is TGTGCCAGCAGCCAGGGGACAGGGGTCACCTACGAGCAGTACTTC. Its translation: CASSQGTGVTYEQYF.

The chain couples TRBV30 to TRBJ2-7; D unresolved. The CDR3 spans 13 residues. Germline assignment: CDR1 GTSNPN and CDR2 SVGIG (reference sequence). V was shortened by 2 bases and J by 2 bases, with 10 bases between the two germline ends. The CDR3 DNA follows: TGTGCCTGGAGTCCACAAACTACCTACGAGCAGTACTTC. Translation: CAWSPQTTYEQYF.

The CDR3 here is CASSASRHVCQPQHF. CDR3 bases: TGTGCCAGCAGCGCGTCACGACATGTTTGCCAGCCCCAGCATTTT. The rearrangement uses TRBV21-1 and TRBJ1-5; the listed D gene, TRBD1, was not tested against the DNA. TRBV21-1 is annotated as a pseudogene. CDR3 length: 15 amino acids.

The chain combines TRBV4-3 with TRBJ2-7; 9 nucleotides line up with TRBD2. Germline CDR1 and CDR2: LGHNA and YSLEER. The length of the CDR3 is 15 residues. The trim removed 0 bases at V and 6 bases at J, leaving 6 bases unmatched. This chain's CDR3 is CASSQDGAAGGEQYF. The CDR3, as DNA: TGCGCCAGCAGCCAAGATGGGGCAGCGGGAGGCGAGCAGTACTTC.

This clone has just a few counts. This chain joins TRBV5-1 and TRBJ2-1; 8 positions agree with TRBD2. Looked up from germline, CDR1 is SGHRS and CDR2 is YFSETQ. V trimming: 2 bases; J trimming: 7 bases; junction bases outside the gene matches: 2. The CDR3 is 13 residues long. CDR3 nucleotides: TGCGCCAGCAGCTTTAGCGGGGTAAATGAGCAGTTCTTC. This codes for CASSFSGVNEQFF.

The chain is built from TRBV4-3 and TRBJ2-1; D call uncertain. Between the trimmed V and J ends, which lost 0 bases and 2 bases, there was a span of 11 bases. Per the germline V gene, CDR1 is LGHNA and CDR2 is YSLEER. The CDR3 runs to 16 residues. The CDR3 region is CASSQDQMSTYNEQFF. DNA for the CDR3: TGCGCCAGCAGCCAAGATCAGATGTCCACCTACAATGAGCAGTTCTTC.

The chain couples TRBV7-8 to TRBJ1-4; perhaps TRBD1 as D (5 bases). CDR3 length: 14 amino acids. Germline-derived CDR1 and CDR2 are SGHVS and FQNEAQ. Trimming removed 2 bases from V and 8 bases from J, with 12 bases in between. CDR3 DNA: TGTGCCAGCAGCTTATATGGCGGGGGAGAAAAACTGTTTTTT. Residues: CASSLYGGGEKLFF.

The rearrangement uses TRBV6-5 and TRBJ1-2, with D perhaps TRBD1 (5 bases). Germline loops: CDR1 MNHEY, CDR2 SVGAGI. The CDR3 covers 15 residues. The V end lost 0 bases, the J end lost 6 bases, and 14 bases lay between the germline ends. This chain's CDR3 is CASSYSGLGYDGYTF. The CDR3 region has the DNA TGTGCCAGCAGTTACTCGGGGCTCGGGTACGATGGCTACACCTTC.

The chain joins TRBV7-3 to TRBJ2-3; D unresolved. V was trimmed by 5 bases and J by 3 bases, leaving 9 bases between them. The germline V gene encodes CDR1 SGHTA and CDR2 FQGTGA. The CDR3 has 13 residues. Written as DNA, the CDR3 is TGTGCCAGCAGCCCCATCGGGACAGATACGCAGTATTTT. The encoded protein is CASSPIGTDTQYF.

V usage is TRBV5-4 and J usage is TRBJ1-1, with 10 bases lining up with TRBD1. Germline V gives CDR1 SGHNT, CDR2 YYREEE (reference sequence). The CDR3 covers 18 residues. The J segment lost 0 bases and the V segment lost 3 bases, leaving 11 bases of the junction unmatched. The CDR3 protein is CASSSFGGQGNMNTEAFF. The CDR3 DNA reads TGTGCCAGCAGCTCGTTTGGGGGACAGGGGAACATGAACACTGAAGCTTTCTTT. Based on the CDR3 plus reference TRBV5-4 and TRBJ1-1, the full variable domain is ETGVTQSPTHLIKTRGQQVTLRCSSQSGHNTVSWYQQALGQGPQFIFQYYREEENGRGNFPPRFSGLQFPNYSSELNVNALELDDSALYLCASSSFGGQGNMNTEAFFGQGTRLTVV.

This clone was detected only once. The chain uses TRBV28 and TRBJ1-4, with 7 bases aligning to TRBD1. The germline CDR1 and CDR2 sequences are MDHEN and SYDVKM. The CDR3 has 14 residues. Trimming removed 5 bases from V and 6 bases from J; junction bases left unmatched: 6. The CDR3 DNA reads TGTGCCAGCAGTAACAGGGGCGGTTATGAAAAACTGTTTTTT. Residues: CASSNRGGYEKLFF.

This rearrangement joins TRBV7-9 to TRBJ1-1, with D unclear. The CDR3 totals 15 residues. CDR1 and CDR2 from the germline V gene are SEHNR and FQNEAQ (reference sequence). Between the trimmed V and J ends, which lost 4 bases and 1 base, there was a span of 13 bases. CDR3 in amino acids: CASSYPPGRNTEAFF. Here the CDR3 DNA reads TGTGCCAGCAGCTACCCTCCAGGAAGGAACACTGAAGCTTTCTTT.